This T cell receptor (beta chain) was sequenced during a study of long-term antiretroviral therapy in people with HIV. Samples were assayed with immunoSEQ v3.0 at survey level. Here immunoSEQ multiplex PCR was the method, and the copy in TCRdb shows in-frame clones only, minus some. This sample has 26,000 or so clones, with about 88% found just once. None of the participants with HIV were treated outside the United States. CDR1 and CDR2 (germline): SGHTA, FQGNSA. The V gene end was trimmed by 5 bases and the J gene end by 0 bases; junction bases not matched to a gene: 6. There are 15 residues in the CDR3.

This clonotype was obtained from a young woman with HIV. Specimen: unsorted PBMCs, collected 1.9 years after starting antiretroviral therapy. The V and J genes are TRBV7-2 and TRBJ1-1; 7 nucleotides line up with TRBD1. Written as DNA, the CDR3 is TGTGCCAGCAGCATGAGACAGGGATTGAACACTGAAGCTTTCTTT. Residues: CASSMRQGLNTEAFF.